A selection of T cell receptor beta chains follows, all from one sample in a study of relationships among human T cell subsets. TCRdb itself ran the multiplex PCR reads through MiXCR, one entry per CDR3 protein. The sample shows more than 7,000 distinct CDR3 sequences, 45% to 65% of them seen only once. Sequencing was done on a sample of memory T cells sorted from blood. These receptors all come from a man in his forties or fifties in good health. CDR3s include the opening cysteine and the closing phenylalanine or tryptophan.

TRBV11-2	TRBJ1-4	CASSPIGNEKLFF
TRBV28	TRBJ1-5	CASSFYSNQPQHF
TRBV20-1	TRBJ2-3	CSARGATDTQYF
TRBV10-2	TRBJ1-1	CASSEYRGPGAEASF
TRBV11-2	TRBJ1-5	CASSLQGDQPQHF
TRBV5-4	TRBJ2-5	CASSLADETQYF
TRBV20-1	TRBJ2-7	CSALPTLAAPVKQYF
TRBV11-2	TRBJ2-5	CASRPGTSGRAGETQYF
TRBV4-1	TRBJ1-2	CASSQAGPFLNYGYTF
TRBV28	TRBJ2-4	CASRGLAGNIQYF
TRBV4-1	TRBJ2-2	CASSPWVFSRGTGELFF
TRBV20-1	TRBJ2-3	CSALGAAGVTDTQYF
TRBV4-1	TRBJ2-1	CASRNMRGSQFF
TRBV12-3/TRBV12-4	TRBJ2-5	CASRTGVGTQYF
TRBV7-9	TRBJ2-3	CASSHGLAGADTQYF
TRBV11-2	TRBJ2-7	CASSLMRGSYEQYF
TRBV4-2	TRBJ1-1	CASSQGTWNTEAFF
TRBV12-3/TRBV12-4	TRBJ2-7	CASSSERLAGSTYEQYF
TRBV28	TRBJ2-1	CASSSSGRYEQFF
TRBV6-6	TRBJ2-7	CASSYDVRFSYEQYF